This T cell receptor (beta chain) was profiled in a study of shared clonotypes between healthy human individuals. Study-level background: The study used three CD4 naive, three CD4 memory, two CD8 naive and one CD8 memory plate per donor. Whole-study findings and limits: Around 4.9% of naive CD4 clonotypes were shared across four donors.

Note on this clone: Its antigen is undetermined.

CDR1 is SGHVS, CDR2 FNYEAQ, per germline. The CDR3 runs 18 residues. Trimming removed 2 bases from V and 2 bases from J; junction bases left unmatched: 6. TCRdb's table, derived via immunoSEQ multiplex PCR, lists solely in-frame clones and lacks some. The table records about 1.4 million clones, more than 95% of them present only once. The J gene is TRBJ2-1, the V gene TRBV7-6, with TRBD2 matching 13 bases. Sequencing used naive CD4+ T cells sorted from blood. Specified subset: CD45RA+ positively selected. The receptor was derived from a man aged 25 to 45 in good health. Written as DNA, the CDR3 is TGTGCCAGCAGCTTAAGAGCAACTAGCGGGAGGGCCTACAATGAGCAGTTCTTC. This encodes CASSLRATSGRAYNEQFF.